The clone carrying this T cell receptor (beta chain) was seen a few times. Its antigen is as yet unknown. Genomic DNA served as template for TCR beta VDJ and CDR3 profiling. TCRdb itself ran the reads through MiXCR, one entry per CDR3 protein. The sample carries roughly 61,000 distinct CDR3 sequences, less than 65% recorded once. This record comes from a study of CD8+CD57+ T cells in acquired aplastic anemia. At the level of the study: CD4+ cell libraries from healthy donors averaged approximately 9.9 million reads. Notes on the study in general: Researchers report that 25 to 35 CD8+ CDR3 sequences appeared in both patients and controls.

The junction had 7 bases not matched to a gene; V was cut back by 1 base and J by 4 bases. CDR1 MDHEN and CDR2 SYDVKM come from the germline V gene. The CDR3 totals 18 residues. Sequencing was performed on sorted CD4+, CD8+, or CD8+CD57+ T cells (not recorded which) from PBMCs. This receptor was taken from a human donor in good health, serving as a control. The chain is built from TRBV28 and TRBJ2-1; TRBD2 matches at 13 bases. The CDR3 loop is CASSLLTSGRGIYNEQFF. The CDR3 DNA is TGTGCCAGCAGTTTATTAACTAGCGGGAGGGGGATTTACAATGAGCAGTTCTTC.